This T cell receptor (beta chain) was identified in a study of blood T cell repertoires in COVID-19. Between the trimmed V and J ends, which lost 0 bases and 7 bases, there was a span of 13 bases. The CDR3 has 15 amino acids. Germline CDR1 SGHRS, CDR2 YFSETQ. This clone has only one observation. TCRdb keeps only in-frame clones here, not all; method: immunoSEQ multiplex PCR. The table shows 200,000 to 300,000 clones, with around 90% occurring only once. This receptor was obtained from a man between 25 and 39 years old with COVID-19, enrolled during active disease. The gene calls are TRBV5-1 and TRBJ2-2; the D gene is possibly TRBD2 (5 bases). Sequences were obtained from peripheral blood. The DNA for the CDR3 is TGCGCCAGCAGCTTGGAAGGTAGCGCGGGCGGGGAGCTGTTTTTT. Its protein product is CASSLEGSAGGELFF. Supplemented by reference TRBV5-1 and TRBJ2-2, the full variable domain reads KAGVTQTPRYLIKTRGQQVTLSCSPISGHRSVSWYQQTPGQGLQFLFEYFSETQRNKGNFPGRFSGRQFSNSRSEMNVSTLELGDSALYLCASSLEGSAGGELFFGEGSRLTVL.